The clone carrying this T cell receptor (beta chain) was detected once. This sample was taken from a study of blood T cell repertoires in COVID-19. The overall study: Sites in the United States, Italy and Spain provided acute and convalescent COVID-19 samples.

Germline-derived CDR1 and CDR2 are SGHRS and YFSETQ. After removal of 0 bases from V and 8 bases from J, the junction contained 6 bases not matched to a gene. The CDR3 spans 14 residues. Authors' analysis steps: Amplification from reference gene primers served as the basis for estimated nucleated cell counts. Sequencing used immunoSEQ multiplex PCR; TCRdb keeps in-frame clones, though not all of them. The V and J calls and clone size were taken over from that table, and D and trimming were inferred from the DNA. Of 65,000 to 85,000 clones listed, 75% to 85% are singletons. Sequencing used peripheral blood. The clonotype was recovered from a woman at least 80 years old with active or convalescent COVID-19. V gene TRBV5-1 combines with J gene TRBJ1-2, with 8 bases lining up with TRBD1. This CDR3 is CASSLGQGRVGYTF. DNA of the CDR3: TGCGCCAGCAGCTTGGGACAGGGGAGGGTAGGCTACACCTTC.